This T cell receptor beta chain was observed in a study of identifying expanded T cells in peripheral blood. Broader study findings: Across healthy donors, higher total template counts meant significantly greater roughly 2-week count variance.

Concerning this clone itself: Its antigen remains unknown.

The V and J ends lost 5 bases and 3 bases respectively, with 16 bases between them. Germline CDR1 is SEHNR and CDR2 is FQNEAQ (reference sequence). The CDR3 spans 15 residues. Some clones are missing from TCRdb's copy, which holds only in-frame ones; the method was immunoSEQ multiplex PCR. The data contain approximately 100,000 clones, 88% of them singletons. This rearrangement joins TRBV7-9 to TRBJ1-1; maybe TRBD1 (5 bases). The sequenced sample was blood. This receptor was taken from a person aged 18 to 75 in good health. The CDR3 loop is CASSTTDSLHTEAFF. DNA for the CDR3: TGTGCCAGCAGCACTACAGACAGCCTCCACACTGAAGCTTTCTTT.